The 13 T cell receptor beta chains below all came from one sample that was sequenced in a study of a mutant IDH1 vaccine in newly diagnosed glioma. Their target antigens are unknown. The data were produced by immunoSEQ multiplex PCR, yet TCRdb's version contains in-frame clones alone and is incomplete. The sample includes tens of thousands of clones, over 80% of them seen just once. Time point of the sample: week 35, safety follow-up. It was 300 ug of mutant IDH1 20-mer peptide that made up each vaccine dose, given with topical imiquimod. Sequenced here: PBMCs, sampled from a glioma patient whose treatment included an IDH1 peptide vaccine. These receptors originate from a middle-aged man with glioma.

The chain uses TRBV9 and TRBJ1-3; D gene uncertain. Germline values: CDR1 SGDLS, CDR2 YYNGEE. CDR3 length equals 13 residues. V gave up 1 base and J gave up 3 bases, with 5 bases separating them. The CDR3 DNA follows: TGTGCCAGCAGCGTACGGGTTGGAAACACCATATATTTT. Amino acid sequence: CASSVRVGNTIYF.

The V and J genes are TRBV5-4 and TRBJ2-3, with D perhaps matching TRBD1 or TRBD2 (6 bases each). V lost 4 bases, J lost 3 bases, and 18 bases lay in between. The CDR3 contains 16 residues. The germline gives CDR1 SGHNT, CDR2 YYREEE (reference sequence). In DNA, the CDR3 is TGTGCCAGCAGCCCGGAAGGGGGAGGTCGGACAGATACGCAGTATTTT. It is translated as CASSPEGGGRTDTQYF.

The rearrangement joins TRBV5-6 to TRBJ2-1; D is perhaps TRBD1 (5 bases). Deletions cut 7 bases from V and 4 bases from J, with 15 bases between. The CDR3 is 14 residues long. Per the germline V gene, CDR1 is SGHDT and CDR2 is YYEEEE. CDR3 nucleotide sequence: TGTGCCAGCCGGAGTCCAGGGTTGTACAATGAGCAGTTCTTC. Translation: CASRSPGLYNEQFF.

The chain links TRBV12-5 to TRBJ2-5; 7 bases agree with TRBD2. Germline V CDR1 and CDR2: LGHNT, FRNRAP. The CDR3 has 17 residues. J gave up 1 base and V 0 bases, and 8 bases lay outside the gene matches. In DNA form, the CDR3 reads TGTGCTAGTGGTTTGGTCCCTAGCGGAGACCCCCAAGAGACCCAGTACTTC. This translates into CASGLVPSGDPQETQYF.

The J gene is TRBJ2-2, the V gene TRBV29-1, with 7 positions matching TRBD2. CDR1 is SQVTM, CDR2 ANQGSEA, per germline. The CDR3 is made up of 14 amino acids. V was pared by 3 bases and J by 5 bases, with 6 bases of the junction left unmatched. CDR3 sequence: CSVEGGRGTGELFF. As DNA, the CDR3 is TGCAGCGTTGAGGGAGGGAGGGGAACCGGGGAGCTGTTTTTT.

The chain employs TRBV6-1 and TRBJ2-4; D may be TRBD1 or TRBD2 (7 bases each). From germline, CDR1 is MNHNS and CDR2 SASEGT. This CDR3 comprises 15 residues. Trimming took off 6 bases at V and 8 bases at J, with 20 bases between the two ends. CDR3 loop: CASRPPGQRGDIQYF. For the CDR3, the DNA is TGTGCCAGCAGACCTCCGGGACAGCGGGGAGACATTCAGTACTTC.

The J gene is TRBJ1-1, the V gene TRBV7-9, with no clear D. Germline CDR1 SEHNR, CDR2 FQNEAQ (reference sequence). V was shortened by 1 base and J by 8 bases, with 8 bases between the two germline ends. The CDR3 consists of 12 residues. The CDR3 DNA is TGTGCCAGCAGCTTAGGGGGTTTCGAAGCTTTCTTT. Translation gives CASSLGGFEAFF.

The chain combines TRBV28 with TRBJ1-2; D remains unclear. V lost 5 bases and J lost 4, with 8 bases in between. This CDR3 is built from 12 residues. Germline V lookup: CDR1 MDHEN, CDR2 SYDVKM. The CDR3 loop reads CASSRGGYGYTF. CDR3 in DNA: TGTGCCAGCAGTCGAGGCGGCTATGGCTACACCTTC.

This chain uses TRBV9 with TRBJ1-5; D not resolved. Germline assignment: CDR1 SGDLS and CDR2 YYNGEE. Trimming stripped 0 bases from V and 5 bases from J, with 12 bases between. The CDR3 runs 15 residues. CDR3 in DNA: TGTGCCAGCAGCGTAGGGGGAGGCAACCATCAGCCCCAGCATTTT. Translating gives CASSVGGGNHQPQHF.

The rearrangement uses TRBV29-1 and TRBJ1-3; 8 positions match TRBD1. From germline, CDR1 is SQVTM and CDR2 ANQGSEA. The CDR3 has 19 amino acids. With 2 bases clipped from V and 7 bases from J, the junction kept 22 bases outside the gene matches. CDR3 sequence reads: CSVEIEVSGQGIGRNTIYF. The DNA for the CDR3 is TGCAGCGTTGAAATTGAGGTGTCTGGACAGGGTATCGGGCGCAACACCATATATTTT.

The table lists this clone with a few counts. The chain joins TRBV7-3 to TRBJ2-1, with 9 bases matching TRBD1. After removal of 4 bases from V and 7 bases from J, the junction contained 5 bases not matched to a gene. CDR3 length equals 14 residues. Germline CDR1 is SGHTA and CDR2 is FQGTGA. CDR3 DNA: TGTGCCAGCAGCTCCGGGACAGGGAGAAATGAGCAGTTCTTC. This codes for CASSSGTGRNEQFF.

The rearrangement uses TRBV4-3 and TRBJ2-7; D ambiguous. The CDR3 covers 15 residues. V lost 0 bases to trimming and J lost 0 bases, with 9 bases between them. In germline, CDR1 is LGHNA, CDR2 YSLEER. The CDR3 DNA is TGCGCCAGCAGCCAAGATCGGTGGGACTCCTACGAGCAGTACTTC. This codes for CASSQDRWDSYEQYF.

The V and J genes are TRBV6-5 and TRBJ2-7, with D maybe TRBD1 (5 bases). CDR1 and CDR2 (germline): MNHEY, SVGAGI. The CDR3 contains 12 residues. The V end lost 4 bases, the J end lost 4 bases, and 8 bases lay between the germline ends. The CDR3 loop reads CASSFRGYEQYF. CDR3 in DNA: TGTGCCAGCAGTTTTAGGGGTTACGAGCAGTACTTC.